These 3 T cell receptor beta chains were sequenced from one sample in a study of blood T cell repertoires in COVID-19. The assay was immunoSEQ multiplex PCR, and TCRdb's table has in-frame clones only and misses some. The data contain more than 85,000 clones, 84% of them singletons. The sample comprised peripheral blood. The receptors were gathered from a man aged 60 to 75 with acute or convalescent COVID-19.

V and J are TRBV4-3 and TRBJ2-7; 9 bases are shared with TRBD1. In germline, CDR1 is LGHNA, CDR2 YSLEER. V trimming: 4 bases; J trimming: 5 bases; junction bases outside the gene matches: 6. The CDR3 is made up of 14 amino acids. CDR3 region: CASSLQGASHEQYF. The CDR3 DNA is TGCGCCAGCAGCCTACAGGGGGCTAGTCACGAGCAGTACTTC.

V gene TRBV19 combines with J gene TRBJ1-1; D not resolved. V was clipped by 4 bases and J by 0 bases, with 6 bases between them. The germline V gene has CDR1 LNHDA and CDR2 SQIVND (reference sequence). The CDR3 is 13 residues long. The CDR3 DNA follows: TGTGCCAGTAGTACCTCTCTGAACACTGAAGCTTTCTTT. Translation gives CASSTSLNTEAFF.

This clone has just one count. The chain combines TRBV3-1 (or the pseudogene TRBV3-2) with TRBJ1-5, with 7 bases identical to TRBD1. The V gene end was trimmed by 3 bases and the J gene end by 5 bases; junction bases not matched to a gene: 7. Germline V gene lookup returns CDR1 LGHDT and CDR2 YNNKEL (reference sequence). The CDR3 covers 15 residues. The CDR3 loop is CASSQAGTADQPQHF. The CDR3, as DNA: TGTGCCAGCAGCCAGGCCGGGACAGCCGATCAGCCCCAGCATTTT.